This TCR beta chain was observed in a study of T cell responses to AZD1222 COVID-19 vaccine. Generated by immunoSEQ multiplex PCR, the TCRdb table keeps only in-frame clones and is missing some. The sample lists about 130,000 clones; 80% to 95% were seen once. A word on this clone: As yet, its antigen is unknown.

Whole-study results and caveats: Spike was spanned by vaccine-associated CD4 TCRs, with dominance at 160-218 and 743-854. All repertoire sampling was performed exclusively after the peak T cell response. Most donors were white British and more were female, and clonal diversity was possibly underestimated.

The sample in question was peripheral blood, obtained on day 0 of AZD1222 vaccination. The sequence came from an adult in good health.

CDR3 sequence (DNA): TGTGCCAGTACGAGCAAGGCGGGATGGACTGGAAACACCATATATTTT. Protein sequence: CASTSKAGWTGNTIYF. This chain links TRBV6-6 with TRBJ1-3; D gene ambiguous. The CDR3 runs to 16 residues. Trimming stripped 9 bases from V and 2 bases from J, with 20 bases between. The germline CDR1 and CDR2 sequences are MNHNY and SVGAGI (reference sequence).